These T cell receptor beta chains were read from a single sample in a study of cytomegalovirus exposure and HLA in healthy donors. TCRdb's copy holds only in-frame clones and misses some; the assay was immunoSEQ multiplex PCR. The sample consists of under 75,000 clones, 70% to 75% of them appearing once. The sample comprised PBMCs. The receptors shown here come from a human donor in good health. The CDR3 runs from the conserved cysteine through the conserved F or W. The D gene is left open where the match is weak. Size tells how often a clone was seen (once, few, many) or the class of an expanded clone, and some rows leave it out.

>TRBJ1-1|14|-|TRBV30|-
CASVTGGAGTEAFF
TGTGCCTCCGTCACCGGGGGGGCGGGCACTGAAGCTTTCTTT
>TRBJ2-1|15|few|TRBV5-4|TRBD2
CASSSSGSTYNEQFF
TGTGCCAGCAGCTCAAGCGGGAGTACATACAATGAGCAGTTCTTC
>TRBJ1-5|14|-|TRBV5-6|TRBD1
CASSSGQGWQPQHF
TGTGCCAGCAGCTCGGGACAGGGCTGGCAGCCCCAGCATTTT
>TRBJ2-2|18|-|TRBV7-7|-
CASSLRTTMFANTGELFF
TGTGCCAGCAGCTTAAGGACAACAATGTTCGCGAACACCGGGGAGCTGTTTTTT
>TRBJ1-5|19|-|TRBV11-3|-
CASSRVHRDRVKSNQPQHF
TGTGCCAGCAGCCGCGTTCACAGGGACCGGGTTAAAAGCAATCAGCCCCAGCATTTT
>TRBJ2-1|13|-|TRBV29-1|TRBD1
CSVEGTGYNEQFF
TGCAGCGTTGAAGGGACAGGGTACAATGAGCAGTTCTTC
>TRBJ2-2|15|-|TRBV18|TRBD1
CASSLWTGNTGELFF
TGTGCCAGCTCGCTATGGACAGGGAACACCGGGGAGCTGTTTTTT
>TRBJ1-2|15|-|TRBV5-6|-
CASSLATGGGYGYTF
TGTGCCAGCAGCTTGGCTACCGGGGGAGGCTATGGCTACACCTTC
>TRBJ2-7|14|-|TRBV6-1|TRBD1
CASSVRDSSYEQYF
TGTGCCAGCAGTGTTCGGGACAGTTCCTACGAGCAGTACTTC
>TRBJ1-5|15|-|TRBV15|TRBD1
CATSRTTGGNQPQHF
TGTGCCACCAGCAGGACGACAGGGGGAAATCAGCCCCAGCATTTT
>TRBJ2-6|16|-|TRBV27|TRBD1
CASRTGDHSGANVLTF
TGTGCCAGCAGGACAGGGGACCACTCTGGGGCCAACGTCCTGACTTTC
>TRBJ2-2|14|-|TRBV30|TRBD1
CAWSVQGATGELFF
TGTGCCTGGAGTGTACAGGGGGCTACCGGGGAGCTGTTTTTT
>TRBJ2-5|10|-|TRBV29-1|-
CSVRGETQYF
TGCAGCGTTCGGGGGGAGACCCAGTACTTC
>TRBJ1-5|14|once|TRBV19|TRBD1
CASTMDRVGQPQHF
TGTGCCAGTACCATGGACAGGGTAGGGCAGCCCCAGCATTTT
>TRBJ2-2|15|-|TRBV5-1|TRBD2
CASSPGLANTGELFF
TGCGCCAGCAGCCCGGGACTAGCTAACACCGGGGAGCTGTTTTTT
>TRBJ2-6|17|-|TRBV30|TRBD1
CACYLTGKGSGANVLTF
TGTGCCTGCTACCTGACAGGGAAAGGCTCTGGGGCCAACGTCCTGACTTTC
>TRBJ2-1|14|-|TRBV27|TRBD2
CASSSREAYNEQFF
TGTGCCAGCAGTAGCCGGGAGGCGTACAATGAGCAGTTCTTC